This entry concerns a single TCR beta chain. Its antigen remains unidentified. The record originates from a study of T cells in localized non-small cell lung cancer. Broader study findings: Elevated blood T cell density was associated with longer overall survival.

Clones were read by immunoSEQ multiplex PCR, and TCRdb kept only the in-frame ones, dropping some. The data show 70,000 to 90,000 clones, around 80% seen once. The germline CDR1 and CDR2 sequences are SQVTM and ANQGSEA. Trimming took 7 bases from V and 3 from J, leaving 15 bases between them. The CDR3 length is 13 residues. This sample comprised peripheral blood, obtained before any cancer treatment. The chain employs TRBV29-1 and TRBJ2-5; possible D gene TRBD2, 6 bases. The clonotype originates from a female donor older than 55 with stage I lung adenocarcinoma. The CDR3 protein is CSARGTDEETQYF. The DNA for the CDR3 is TGCAGCGCCCGCGGGACGGATGAAGAGACCCAGTACTTC.